The 6 T cell receptor beta chains in this list originate from one sample, sequenced in a study of cytomegalovirus exposure and HLA in healthy donors. In the PCR, 60 Vbeta and 13 Jbeta primers were used. Sequencing used immunoSEQ multiplex PCR; TCRdb keeps in-frame clones, though not all of them. Among approximately 95,000 clones listed, 80% to 85% were seen once. Material for sequencing was PBMCs. These receptors were taken from a woman aged 70 to 79 in good health and CMV-seropositive.

The chain carries TRBV28 and TRBJ1-2, with unresolved D. This CDR3 has 13 amino acids. V was shortened by 2 bases and J by 8 bases, with 12 bases between the two germline ends. Germline loops: CDR1 MDHEN, CDR2 SYDVKM. The CDR3 bases are TGTGCCAGCAGTTTAGGACTTTTCATAGGCTACACCTTC. Amino acids: CASSLGLFIGYTF.

V usage is TRBV14 and J usage is TRBJ2-7; TRBD1 matches 7 bases. The CDR3 covers 15 residues. J was trimmed by 3 bases and V by 1 base; bases with no gene match: 6. Germline CDR1 and CDR2: SGHDN and FVKESK. The CDR3 sequence is CASSQAKQGVYEQYF. CDR3 bases: TGTGCCAGCAGCCAAGCGAAGCAGGGGGTCTACGAGCAGTACTTC.

The genes are TRBV5-1 and TRBJ2-5, with TRBD1 identical over 7 bases. V was pared by 9 bases and J by 0 bases, with 5 bases of the junction left unmatched. Germline-derived CDR1 and CDR2 are SGHRS and YFSETQ. This CDR3 region has 13 residues. The DNA for the CDR3 is TGCGCCACCTCGACAGGGAACCAAGAGACCCAGTACTTC. It specifies CATSTGNQETQYF.

The chain is built from TRBV11-2 and TRBJ1-2; D perhaps matches TRBD1 (6 bases). The CDR3 is 14 residues long. Germline loops: CDR1 SGHAT, CDR2 FQNNGV. V was pared by 1 base and J by 4 bases, with 10 bases between. Written as DNA, the CDR3 is TGTGCCAGCAGCTTAGTAGGGGGACCCTATGGCTACACCTTC. This codes for CASSLVGGPYGYTF.

This chain joins TRBV5-1 and TRBJ2-5, with D tentatively TRBD2 (5 bases). Germline CDR1 SGHRS, CDR2 YFSETQ. The V end lost 0 bases, the J end lost 4 bases, and 13 bases lay between the germline ends. The CDR3 runs 15 residues. DNA for the CDR3: TGCGCCAGCAGCTTGGTAAGCGGAGGAGGAGAGACCCAGTACTTC. Protein: CASSLVSGGGETQYF.

The V and J genes are TRBV11-2 and TRBJ1-4, with D unresolved. Trimming shortened V by 8 bases and J by 5 bases, and 9 bases separated the two germline ends. CDR1 is SGHAT and CDR2 is FQNNGV in the germline V gene. The CDR3 runs 12 residues. In DNA, the CDR3 is TGTGCCAGCGCGGGGAGGAATGAAAAACTGTTTTTT. It encodes CASAGRNEKLFF.